These 10 T cell receptor beta chains came from one sample sequenced in a study of T-cell memory formation after mild COVID-19. One entry per CDR3 protein results from TCRdb running MiXCR on the 5' RACE reads. The data show about 560,000 distinct CDR3 sequences, with less than 25% seen just once and about 8.2% held by the top ten. The material sequenced was PBMCs or a T cell subset sorted from them (not recorded which). Every receptor here comes from an adult woman who had mild COVID-19 (a few samples of this study predate the infection). Cell type and time point are not known.

This clonotype was counted only a few times. The CDR3 sequence is CSASYIGQASSYNEQFF. The CDR3 coding sequence is TGCAGTGCTAGCTACATCGGACAGGCGAGCTCCTACAATGAGCAGTTCTTC. This sequence joins TRBV20-1 and TRBJ2-1; 7 positions agree with TRBD1. Germline CDR1 and CDR2: DFQATT and SNEGSKA (reference sequence). J was trimmed by 0 bases and V by 3 bases; bases with no gene match: 11. The CDR3 is made up of 17 amino acids.

The genes are TRBV7-9 and TRBJ2-1; either TRBD1 or TRBD2 may fit D (5 bases each). V was shortened by 9 bases and J by 3 bases, with 15 bases between the two germline ends. Germline assignment: CDR1 SEHNR and CDR2 FQNEAQ (reference sequence). The CDR3 extends over 14 amino acids. The CDR3 is CASQTGTVYNEQFF. As DNA, the CDR3 is TGTGCCAGTCAGACGGGGACGGTCTACAATGAGCAGTTCTTC.

The chain carries TRBV20-1 and TRBJ2-1, with D unclear. CDR3 length: 14 amino acids. The V gene's germline CDR1 is DFQATT and CDR2 SNEGSKA (reference sequence). The V end lost 1 base, the J end lost 5 bases, and 12 bases lay between the germline ends. CDR3 in amino acids: CSARAPRINNEQFF. The CDR3 DNA reads TGCAGTGCTAGAGCTCCCCGGATTAACAATGAGCAGTTCTTC.

V and J are TRBV20-1 and TRBJ2-3, with 7 bases that match TRBD1. Germline V gene sequence: CDR1 DFQATT, CDR2 SNEGSKA (reference sequence). Trimming removed 6 bases from V and 2 bases from J; junction bases left unmatched: 5. The CDR3 has 13 amino acids. The DNA of the CDR3 is TGCAGTGCGGAGACAGGGACCACAGATACGCAGTATTTT. This codes for CSAETGTTDTQYF.

This clonotype was seen only a few times. The chain couples TRBV5-1 to TRBJ2-5, with D perhaps given as TRBD1 or TRBD2 (5 bases each). Germline V gene sequence: CDR1 SGHRS, CDR2 YFSETQ. The CDR3 sequence is 15 residues long. Trimming pared 0 bases from V and 5 bases from J, leaving 14 bases between. The CDR3 DNA follows: TGCGCCAGCAGCTTGGGGAGAGGGGTTTCTGAGACCCAGTACTTC. Protein product: CASSLGRGVSETQYF.

The chain carries TRBV9 and TRBJ2-1; 15 bases line up with TRBD2. Germline V gene data show CDR1 as SGDLS and CDR2 as YYNGEE. The ends lost 3 bases at V and 9 bases at J; junction bases unmatched: 4. CDR3 length: 15 residues. CDR3 region: CASSGTSGGAGEQFF. DNA of the CDR3: TGTGCCAGCAGCGGGACTAGCGGGGGGGCTGGTGAGCAGTTCTTC. The variable domain in full, with the rest retrieved from reference TRBV9 and TRBJ2-1, is DSGVTQTPKHLITATGQRVTLRCSPRSGDLSVYWYQQSLDQGLQFLIQYYNGEERAKGNILERFSAQQFPDLHSELNLSSLELGDSALYFCASSGTSGGAGEQFFGPGTRLTVL.

This chain uses TRBV25-1 with TRBJ2-7, with TRBD2 as a possible D gene (6 bases). CDR1 MGHDK and CDR2 SYGVNS come from the germline V gene. Trimming removed 7 bases at V and 8 bases at J, with 15 bases between. CDR3 length: 12 residues. Here the CDR3 DNA reads TGTGCCAGCACCGAGATTAGCGGCAAGCAGTACTTC. Amino acids: CASTEISGKQYF.

V gene TRBV15 combines with J gene TRBJ2-1, with 7 bases that match TRBD1. V shed 2 bases, J shed 1 base, and the junction held 2 bases outside the gene matches. Germline lookup yields CDR1 LNHNV and CDR2 YYDKDF (reference sequence). The CDR3 is 15 residues long. The CDR3 region has the DNA TGTGCCACCAGCAGACCGACAGGGTCCTACAATGAGCAGTTCTTC. This gives the protein CATSRPTGSYNEQFF. Supplemented by reference TRBV15 and TRBJ2-1, the full variable domain reads DAMVIQNPRYQVTQFGKPVTLSCSQTLNHNVMYWYQQKSSQAPKLLFHYYDKDFNNEADTPDNFQSRRPNTSFCFLDIRSPGLGDTAMYLCATSRPTGSYNEQFFGPGTRLTVL.

Only a few counts were recorded for this clonotype. The chain uses TRBV5-5 and TRBJ2-7; D uncertain. Germline CDR1 reads SGHKS; CDR2 reads YYEKEE (reference sequence). The CDR3 spans 16 residues. Trimming removed 1 base at V and 0 bases at J, with 14 bases between. This chain's CDR3 is CASSLSLGALSYEQYF. CDR3 bases: TGTGCCAGCAGCTTGAGCCTGGGTGCTCTCTCCTACGAGCAGTACTTC.

This sequence joins TRBV7-2 and TRBJ2-1; 9 positions agree with TRBD2. Germline V gene lookup returns CDR1 SGHTA and CDR2 FQGNSA. V gave up 8 bases and J gave up 7 bases; unmatched junction bases: 15. This CDR3 region has 16 residues. CDR3 nucleotide sequence: TGTGCCAGCGTCACACAGGCGGGAGGGCCGGTTAATGAGCAGTTCTTC. Translated, it gives CASVTQAGGPVNEQFF.